This T cell receptor (beta chain) stems from a study of blood T cell repertoires in COVID-19. Germline V lookup: CDR1 SGDLS, CDR2 YYNGEE. V lost 3 bases and J lost 4; bases outside the gene matches: 5. The CDR3 loop spans 14 amino acids. The table came from immunoSEQ multiplex PCR; TCRdb's copy has only in-frame clones and leaves some out. The data hold around 260,000 clones, with about 90% observed a single time. The receptor was isolated from a woman in her forties who had recovered from COVID-19. The material sequenced was peripheral blood. This chain uses TRBV9 with TRBJ2-7, with 9 positions matching TRBD1. CDR3 sequence reads: CASSAGTGFYEQYF. The CDR3 bases are TGTGCCAGCAGCGCCGGGACAGGGTTTTACGAGCAGTACTTC. The full variable domain, with the rest looked up from reference TRBV9 and TRBJ2-7, is DSGVTQTPKHLITATGQRVTLRCSPRSGDLSVYWYQQSLDQGLQFLIQYYNGEERAKGNILERFSAQQFPDLHSELNLSSLELGDSALYFCASSAGTGFYEQYFGPGTRLTVT.